These T cell receptor beta chains were read from a single sample in a study of blood T cell repertoires in COVID-19. This table comes from immunoSEQ multiplex PCR, and its TCRdb copy is limited to in-frame clones, with some not included. The repertoire holds almost 200,000 clones, with 80% to 90% as singletons. The sample comprised PBMCs or T cells enriched from blood (not recorded which). The receptors come from a young woman who had recovered from COVID-19. Both conserved end residues are part of each CDR3. The D gene is left open where the match is weak. Some rows mark clone size as missing; the rest say once, few, many or name a class of expanded clone.

J gene | clone size | D gene | V gene | CDR3 protein | CDR3 DNA
TRBJ2-7 | NA | NA | TRBV6-6 | CASSYSETSTREQYF | TGTGCCAGCAGTTACTCAGAAACTAGCACTCGCGAGCAGTACTTC
TRBJ2-1 | NA | NA | TRBV27 | CASSLQNNEQFF | TGTGCCAGCAGTCTCCAGAATAATGAGCAGTTCTTC
TRBJ1-2 | NA | TRBD1 | TRBV27 | CASSLGQLYGYTF | TGTGCCAGCAGTTTGGGACAGCTCTATGGCTACACCTTC
TRBJ1-3 | NA | NA | TRBV7-9 | CASSPPVGQTSGNTIYF | TGTGCCAGCAGCCCCCCCGTTGGACAGACCTCTGGAAACACCATATATTTT
TRBJ2-7 | once | NA | TRBV18 | CASSQGLNNPGEQYF | TGTGCCAGCTCCCAAGGACTTAATAATCCGGGGGAGCAGTACTTC
TRBJ1-2 | NA | NA | TRBV6-5 | CASSYRGILPAGYTF | TGTGCCAGCAGTTATCGGGGGATCCTCCCGGCTGGCTACACCTTC
TRBJ2-7 | NA | TRBD2 | TRBV18 | CASSPPAGGRAYEQYF | TGTGCCAGCTCACCACCCGCGGGGGGGCGGGCCTACGAGCAGTACTTC
TRBJ1-1 | NA | NA | TRBV29-1 | CSSSRETEAFF | TGCAGCTCATCCAGGGAAACTGAAGCTTTCTTT
TRBJ2-1 | NA | TRBD2 | TRBV9 | CASSLTSRAGGPNEQFF | TGTGCCAGCAGCTTAACATCGAGAGCGGGGGGCCCGAATGAGCAGTTCTTC
TRBJ1-2 | NA | NA | TRBV19 | CASSPRTGTQKSGGYTF | TGTGCCAGTAGTCCGAGAACAGGGACCCAAAAGTCTGGTGGCTACACCTTC
TRBJ1-4 | NA | TRBD1 | TRBV5-6 | CASSGDSRFPLFF | TGTGCCAGCAGCGGGGACAGCCGATTTCCACTGTTTTTT
TRBJ2-7 | NA | TRBD1 | TRBV5-1 | CASSLGGTGTYEQYF | TGCGCCAGCAGCTTGGGGGGGACAGGGACCTACGAGCAGTACTTC
TRBJ2-7 | once | NA | TRBV13 | CASSSGYEQYF | TGTGCCAGCAGCTCGGGCTACGAGCAGTACTTC
TRBJ2-1 | NA | NA | TRBV27 | CASSLGRGSHNEQFF | TGTGCCAGCAGTTTGGGCAGGGGTTCACACAATGAGCAGTTCTTC
TRBJ1-6 | NA | TRBD1 | TRBV28 | CVTGRDSPLHF | TGTGTGACAGGGCGGGATTCACCCCTCCACTTT
TRBJ1-6 | NA | TRBD1 | TRBV28 | CASSGTVNQYSPLHF | TGTGCCAGCAGCGGGACAGTCAACCAGTATTCACCCCTCCACTTT
TRBJ2-4 | NA | NA | TRBV19 | CASSMPGLGTKNIQYF | TGTGCCAGTAGTATGCCCGGGCTCGGGACCAAAAACATTCAGTACTTC
TRBJ1-2 | NA | TRBD1 | TRBV4-1 | CASSQAAGGGYTF | TGCGCCAGCAGCCAAGCTGCAGGGGGTGGCTACACCTTC
TRBJ1-1 | NA | NA | TRBV5-4 | CASSLEQEGTEAFF | TGTGCCAGCAGCCTGGAGCAAGAGGGCACTGAAGCTTTCTTT
TRBJ2-1 | NA | TRBD1 | TRBV19 | CASSIRGQGAISSYNEQFF | TGTGCCAGTAGTATACGGGGACAGGGGGCGATAAGCTCCTACAATGAGCAGTTCTTC
TRBJ1-4 | NA | TRBD1 | TRBV9 | CASRGQFNEKLFF | TGTGCCAGCAGGGGACAGTTTAATGAAAAACTGTTTTTT
TRBJ1-2 | NA | TRBD1 | TRBV27 | CASSPTTGIPLYGYTF | TGTGCCAGCAGTCCGACGACAGGGATTCCCCTATATGGCTACACCTTC
TRBJ1-1 | NA | TRBD1 | TRBV5-5 | CASSYTTGGRTEAFF | TGTGCCAGCAGCTATACGACAGGGGGGAGGACTGAAGCTTTCTTT
TRBJ1-3 | NA | NA | TRBV9 | CASSVAGDPNTIYF | TGTGCCAGCAGCGTAGCGGGTGATCCCAACACCATATATTTT
TRBJ2-6 | NA | TRBD2 | TRBV7-6 | CASSFGLAGSSGANVLTF | TGTGCCAGCAGCTTTGGACTAGCGGGGTCCTCTGGGGCCAACGTCCTGACTTTC
TRBJ1-2 | NA | TRBD1 | TRBV27 | CASRHQDRASGYTF | TGTGCCAGCAGACACCAGGACAGGGCTAGTGGCTACACCTTC
TRBJ1-1 | NA | NA | TRBV12-3/TRBV12-4 | CASTLQGNTEAFF | TGTGCCAGCACCCTACAGGGGAACACTGAAGCTTTCTTT
TRBJ2-2 | few | TRBD1 | TRBV30 | CAWSWGQADTGELFF | TGTGCCTGGAGTTGGGGACAGGCGGACACCGGGGAGCTGTTTTTT
TRBJ2-2 | NA | TRBD1 | TRBV7-7 | CASSLEDRVTGELFF | TGTGCCAGCAGCTTAGAGGACAGGGTCACCGGGGAGCTGTTTTTT